A single sample gave rise to the 5 T cell receptor beta chains below, sequenced in a study of breast tumors, draining lymph nodes, adjacent tissues. TCRdb used MiXCR to reprocess the multiplex PCR reads, holding one entry per CDR3 protein. The sample consists of approximately 37,000 distinct CDR3 sequences, roughly 36% of them appearing once. The sequenced material came from breast tumor tissue. The origin of the receptors is a female donor with breast cancer. Some clones in this sample may be carry-over from other donors' samples.

The sample holds a few counts of this clonotype. The V gene is TRBV9, the J gene TRBJ2-5; TRBD1 is a possible D gene (5 bases). The germline gives CDR1 SGDLS, CDR2 YYNGEE. The CDR3 extends over 15 amino acids. V lost 0 bases, J lost 2 bases, and 11 bases lay in between. The CDR3 region is CASSVVPGLQETQYF. CDR3 bases: TGTGCCAGCAGCGTAGTCCCAGGGTTACAAGAGACCCAGTACTTC.

The rearrangement links TRBV28 to TRBJ2-1; 7 bases map to TRBD2. Per the germline V gene, CDR1 is MDHEN and CDR2 is SYDVKM. CDR3 length equals 14 residues. With V trimmed by 2 bases and J by 15 bases, 13 bases remained unmatched. CDR3 DNA: TGTGCCAGCAGTTTAGGGACTAACCTCATTCAGGGGTTCTTC. It yields the protein CASSLGTNLIQGFF.

On this clonotype itself: A read error may be the cause here, since a much bigger clone is one base away. The chain joins TRBV19 to TRBJ2-7; D might be TRBD1 or TRBD2, each matching 5 bases. The germline CDR1 and CDR2 sequences are LNHDA and SQIVND (reference sequence). The CDR3 has 14 amino acids. Here the CDR3 reads CASSRQLRDPPTSF. CDR3 DNA sequence: TGTGCCAGTAGTCGCCAGCTACGGGACCCCCCGACCTCCTTC.

This clonotype was observed at least ten times. The V and J genes are TRBV5-6 and TRBJ2-2; TRBD1 matches at 8 bases. Germline CDR1 reads SGHDT; CDR2 reads YYEEEE. The CDR3 is 18 residues long. The trim removed 4 bases at V and 1 base at J, leaving 12 bases unmatched. CDR3 in amino acids: CASSPGGPRAGNTGELFF. CDR3 nucleotides: TGTGCCAGCAGCCCAGGGGGCCCTAGGGCGGGGAACACCGGGGAGCTGTTTTTT.

This clonotype was counted at least ten times. The genes are TRBV20-1 and TRBJ2-5; no reliable D call. Germline V gene sequence: CDR1 DFQATT, CDR2 SNEGSKA (reference sequence). CDR3 length: 15 amino acids. Trimming took 0 bases from V and 1 from J, leaving 12 bases between them. Here the CDR3 reads CSARDFGQAQETQYF. As DNA, the CDR3 is TGCAGTGCTAGAGATTTCGGGCAGGCCCAAGAGACCCAGTACTTC.